Described below is a single T cell receptor (beta chain) sequence and its context. Antigen: not known. Naivety among CD8 cells was defined by CD45RO negativity and positive CCR7 selection, thereby excluding terminally differentiated effector memory CD45RA+ cells. For sorted subsets, about 0.2 ug DNA per replicate equaled approximately 30,000 T cell genomes. Some clones are missing from TCRdb's copy, which holds only in-frame ones; the method was immunoSEQ multiplex PCR. The sample has hundreds of thousands of clones, 85% to 95% seen once. This entry comes from a study of shared clonotypes between healthy human individuals. Looking at the study overall: Those who served as donors were a couple of women and three men between the ages of 18 and 49.

V gave up 7 bases and J gave up 4 bases; unmatched junction bases: 6. The V gene's germline CDR1 is SGHKS and CDR2 YYEKEE (reference sequence). The CDR3 totals 14 residues. Findings of the study overall: Despite large depth, rarefaction showed incomplete sorted-subset sequencing.

The J gene is TRBJ1-3, the V gene TRBV5-5; 9 positions agree with TRBD1. The source is a woman under 40 in good health. Sequenced material: naive CD8+ T cells sorted from blood. CDR3 in amino acids: CASRTGQGGNTIYF. CDR3 nucleotides: TGTGCCAGCCGCACGGGACAGGGAGGAAACACCATATATTTT.